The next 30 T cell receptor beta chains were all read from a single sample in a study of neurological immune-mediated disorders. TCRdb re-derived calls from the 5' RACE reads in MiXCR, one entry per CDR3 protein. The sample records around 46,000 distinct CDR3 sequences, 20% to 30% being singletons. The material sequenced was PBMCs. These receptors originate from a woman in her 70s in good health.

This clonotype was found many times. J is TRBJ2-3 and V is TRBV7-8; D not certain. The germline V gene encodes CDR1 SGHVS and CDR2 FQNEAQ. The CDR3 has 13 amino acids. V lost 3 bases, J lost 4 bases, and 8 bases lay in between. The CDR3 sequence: CASSLLSPDTQYF. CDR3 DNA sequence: TGTGCCAGCAGCTTGCTCTCTCCAGATACGCAGTATTTT.

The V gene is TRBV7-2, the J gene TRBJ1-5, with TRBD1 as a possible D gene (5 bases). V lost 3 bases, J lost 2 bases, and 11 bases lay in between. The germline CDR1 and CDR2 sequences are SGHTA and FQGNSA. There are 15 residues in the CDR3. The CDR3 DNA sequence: TGTGCCAGCAGCTTTGGGGGAGGGGGCAATCAGCCCCAGCATTTT. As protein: CASSFGGGGNQPQHF.

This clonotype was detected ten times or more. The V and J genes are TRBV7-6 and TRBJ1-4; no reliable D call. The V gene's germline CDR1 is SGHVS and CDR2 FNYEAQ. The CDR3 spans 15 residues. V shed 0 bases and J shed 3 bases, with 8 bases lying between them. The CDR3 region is CASSLAKSANEKLFF. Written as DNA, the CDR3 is TGTGCCAGCAGCTTAGCGAAATCAGCTAATGAAAAACTGTTTTTT.

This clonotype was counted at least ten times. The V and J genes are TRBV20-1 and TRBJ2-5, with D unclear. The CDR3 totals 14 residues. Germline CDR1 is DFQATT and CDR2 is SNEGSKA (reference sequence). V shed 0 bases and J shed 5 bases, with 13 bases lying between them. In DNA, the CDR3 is TGCAGTGCTAGAGATCAAAGGTCCGGGGAGACCCAGTACTTC. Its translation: CSARDQRSGETQYF.

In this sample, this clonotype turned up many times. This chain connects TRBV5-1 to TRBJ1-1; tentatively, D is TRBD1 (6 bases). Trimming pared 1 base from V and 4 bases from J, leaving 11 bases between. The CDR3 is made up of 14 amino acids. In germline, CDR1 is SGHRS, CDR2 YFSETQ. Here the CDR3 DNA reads TGCGCCAGCAGCTTGCGGGGGCAGGGCACTGAAGCTTTCTTT. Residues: CASSLRGQGTEAFF.

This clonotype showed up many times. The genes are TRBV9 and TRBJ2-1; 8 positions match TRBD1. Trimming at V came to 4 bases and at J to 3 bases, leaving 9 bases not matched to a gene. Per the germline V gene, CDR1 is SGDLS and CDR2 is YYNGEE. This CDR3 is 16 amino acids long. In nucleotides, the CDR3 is TGTGCCAGCAGCCAGTCAGGGGGCGTCTTCTACAATGAGCAGTTCTTC. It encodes CASSQSGGVFYNEQFF.

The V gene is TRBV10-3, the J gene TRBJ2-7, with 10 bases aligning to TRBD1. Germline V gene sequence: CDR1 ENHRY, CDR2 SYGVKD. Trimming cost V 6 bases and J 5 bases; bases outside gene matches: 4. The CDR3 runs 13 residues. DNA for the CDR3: TGTGCCATCAGGGGGGGACAGGGGAACGAGCAGTACTTC. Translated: CAIRGGQGNEQYF.

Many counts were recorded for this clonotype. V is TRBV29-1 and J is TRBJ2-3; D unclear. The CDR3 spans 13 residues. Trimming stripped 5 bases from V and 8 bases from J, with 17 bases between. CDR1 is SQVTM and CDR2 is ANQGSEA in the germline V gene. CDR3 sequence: CSVLQTSGATQYF. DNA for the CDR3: TGCAGCGTTCTTCAAACTTCAGGTGCTACGCAGTATTTT.

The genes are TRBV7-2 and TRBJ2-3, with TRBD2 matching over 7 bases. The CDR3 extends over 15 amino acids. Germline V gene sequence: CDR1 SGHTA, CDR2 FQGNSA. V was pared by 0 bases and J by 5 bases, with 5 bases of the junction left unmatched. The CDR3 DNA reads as TGTGCCAGCAGCTTAGCCGGGACTATTGGAGATACGCAGTATTTT. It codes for CASSLAGTIGDTQYF.

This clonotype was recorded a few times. CDR3 residues: CASSFRVDSSGANVLTF. CDR3 DNA sequence: TGTGCCAGCAGTTTCCGGGTGGATAGCTCTGGGGCCAACGTCCTGACTTTC. The chain is built from TRBV6-2 or TRBV6-3 and TRBJ2-6, with D uncertain. The germline V gene has CDR1 MNHEY and CDR2 SVGEGT. Deletions cut 4 bases from V and 0 bases from J, with 13 bases between. This CDR3 is built from 17 residues.

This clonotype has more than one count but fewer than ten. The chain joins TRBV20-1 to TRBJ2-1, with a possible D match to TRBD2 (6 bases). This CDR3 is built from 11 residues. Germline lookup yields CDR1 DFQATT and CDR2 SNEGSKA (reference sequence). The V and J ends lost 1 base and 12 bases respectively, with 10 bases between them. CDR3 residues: CSARVGGLQFF. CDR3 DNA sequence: TGCAGTGCTAGAGTAGGAGGGCTGCAGTTCTTC.

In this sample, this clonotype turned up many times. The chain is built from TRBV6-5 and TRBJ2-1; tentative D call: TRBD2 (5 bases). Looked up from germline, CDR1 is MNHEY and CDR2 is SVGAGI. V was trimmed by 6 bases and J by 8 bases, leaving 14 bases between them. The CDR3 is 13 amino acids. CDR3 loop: CASRPLAGYEQFF. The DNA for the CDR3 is TGTGCCAGCAGACCCCTAGCAGGCTATGAGCAGTTCTTC.

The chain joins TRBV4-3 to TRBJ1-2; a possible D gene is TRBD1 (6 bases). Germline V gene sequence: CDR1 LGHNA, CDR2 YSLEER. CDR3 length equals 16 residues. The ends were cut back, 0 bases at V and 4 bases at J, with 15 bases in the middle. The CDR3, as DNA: TGCGCCAGCAGCCAAGATAGGGGAGAGGGGGGCTATGGCTACACCTTC. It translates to CASSQDRGEGGYGYTF.

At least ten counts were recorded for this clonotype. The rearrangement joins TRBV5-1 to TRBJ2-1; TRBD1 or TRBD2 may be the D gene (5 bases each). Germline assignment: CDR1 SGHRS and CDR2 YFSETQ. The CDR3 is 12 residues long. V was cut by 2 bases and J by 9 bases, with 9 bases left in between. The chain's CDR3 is CASSFQGTEQFF. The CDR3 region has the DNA TGCGCCAGCAGCTTTCAAGGGACTGAGCAGTTCTTC. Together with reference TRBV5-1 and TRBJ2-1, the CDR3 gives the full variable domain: KAGVTQTPRYLIKTRGQQVTLSCSPISGHRSVSWYQQTPGQGLQFLFEYFSETQRNKGNFPGRFSGRQFSNSRSEMNVSTLELGDSALYLCASSFQGTEQFFGPGTRLTVL.

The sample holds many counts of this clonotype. The CDR3 spells CSGLADQYQETQYF. In DNA form, the CDR3 reads TGCAGTGGCTTAGCGGATCAGTACCAAGAGACCCAGTACTTC. The rearrangement joins TRBV20-1 to TRBJ2-5, with D perhaps matching TRBD2 (6 bases). The CDR3 is 14 residues long. Trimming removed 7 bases from V and 0 bases from J, with 15 bases in between. The germline CDR1 and CDR2 sequences are DFQATT and SNEGSKA (reference sequence).

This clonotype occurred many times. The CDR3 coding sequence is TGCAGTGCTAGAGTAGCGGGGGGGGCCTACAATGAGCAGTTCTTC. It is translated as CSARVAGGAYNEQFF. This chain joins TRBV20-1 and TRBJ2-1, with TRBD2 matching over 11 bases. CDR1 and CDR2 (germline): DFQATT, SNEGSKA (reference sequence). The trim removed 1 base at V and 2 bases at J, leaving 1 base unmatched. This CDR3 spans 15 amino acids.

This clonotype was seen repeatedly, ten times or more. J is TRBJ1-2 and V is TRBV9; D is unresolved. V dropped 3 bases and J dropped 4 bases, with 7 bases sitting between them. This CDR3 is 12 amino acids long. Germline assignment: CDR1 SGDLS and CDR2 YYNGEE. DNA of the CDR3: TGTGCCAGCAGCGCCCGGGCCTATGGCTACACCTTC. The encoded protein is CASSARAYGYTF. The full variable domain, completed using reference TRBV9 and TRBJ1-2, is DSGVTQTPKHLITATGQRVTLRCSPRSGDLSVYWYQQSLDQGLQFLIQYYNGEERAKGNILERFSAQQFPDLHSELNLSSLELGDSALYFCASSARAYGYTFGSGTRLTVV.

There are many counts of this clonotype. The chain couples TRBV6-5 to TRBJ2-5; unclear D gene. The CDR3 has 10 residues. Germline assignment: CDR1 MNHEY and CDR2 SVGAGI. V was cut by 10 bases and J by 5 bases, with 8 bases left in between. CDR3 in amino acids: CATQLETQYF. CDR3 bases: TGTGCCACCCAACTCGAGACCCAGTACTTC.

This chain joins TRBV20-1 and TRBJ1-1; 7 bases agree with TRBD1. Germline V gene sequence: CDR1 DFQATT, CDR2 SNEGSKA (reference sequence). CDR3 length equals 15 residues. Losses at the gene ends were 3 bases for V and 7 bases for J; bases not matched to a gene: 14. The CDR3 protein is CSARKTGSGSDEAFF. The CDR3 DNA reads TGCAGTGCTAGGAAGACAGGGAGTGGGAGTGATGAAGCTTTCTTT.

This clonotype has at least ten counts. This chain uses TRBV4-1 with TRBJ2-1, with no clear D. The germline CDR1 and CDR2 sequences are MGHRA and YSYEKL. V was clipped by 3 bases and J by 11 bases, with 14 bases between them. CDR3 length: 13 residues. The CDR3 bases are TGCGCCAGCAGCCACGTCTCCGGGCCACAGCAGTTCTTC. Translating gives CASSHVSGPQQFF.

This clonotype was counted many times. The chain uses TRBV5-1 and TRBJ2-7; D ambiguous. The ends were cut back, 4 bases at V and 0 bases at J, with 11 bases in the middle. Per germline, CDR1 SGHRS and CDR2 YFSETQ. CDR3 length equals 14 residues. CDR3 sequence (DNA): TGCGCCAGCAGCATAGTTTTCGCCTCCTACGAGCAGTACTTC. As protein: CASSIVFASYEQYF.

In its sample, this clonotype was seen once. CDR3 in DNA: TGCGCCAGCAGCACCATGGACGGGGCCTACGAGCAGTACTTC. Amino acid sequence: CASSTMDGAYEQYF. J is TRBJ2-7 and V is TRBV5-1, with D perhaps TRBD2 (5 bases). This CDR3 is 14 amino acids long. CDR1 and CDR2 (germline): SGHRS, YFSETQ. V lost 4 bases and J 2 bases, leaving 13 bases between the germline ends. The full variable domain, its missing parts supplied by reference TRBV5-1 and TRBJ2-7, is KAGVTQTPRYLIKTRGQQVTLSCSPISGHRSVSWYQQTPGQGLQFLFEYFSETQRNKGNFPGRFSGRQFSNSRSEMNVSTLELGDSALYLCASSTMDGAYEQYFGPGTRLTVT.

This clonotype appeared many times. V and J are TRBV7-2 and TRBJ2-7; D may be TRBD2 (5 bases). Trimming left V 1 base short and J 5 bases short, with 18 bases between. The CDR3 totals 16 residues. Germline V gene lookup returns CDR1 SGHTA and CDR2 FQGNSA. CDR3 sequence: CASSLVGSALRNEQYF. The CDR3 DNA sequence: TGTGCCAGCAGCTTAGTTGGTAGCGCCTTGAGGAACGAGCAGTACTTC.

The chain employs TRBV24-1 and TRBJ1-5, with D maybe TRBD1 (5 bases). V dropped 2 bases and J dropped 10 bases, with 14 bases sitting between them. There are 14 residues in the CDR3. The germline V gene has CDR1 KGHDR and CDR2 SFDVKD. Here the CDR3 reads CATSDSDRPKPQHF. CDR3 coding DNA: TGTGCCACCAGTGATTCCGACAGACCCAAACCCCAGCATTTT.

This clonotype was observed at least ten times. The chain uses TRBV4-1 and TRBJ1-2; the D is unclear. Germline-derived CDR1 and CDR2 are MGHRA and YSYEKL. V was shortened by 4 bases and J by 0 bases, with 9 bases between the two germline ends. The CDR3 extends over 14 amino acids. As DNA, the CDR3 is TGCGCCAGCAGCCGAGGACCGGCTAACTATGGCTACACCTTC. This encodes CASSRGPANYGYTF.

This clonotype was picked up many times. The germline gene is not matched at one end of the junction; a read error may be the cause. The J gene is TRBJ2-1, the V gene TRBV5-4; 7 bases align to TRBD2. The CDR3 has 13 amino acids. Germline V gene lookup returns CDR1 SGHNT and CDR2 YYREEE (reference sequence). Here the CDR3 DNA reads TGTGCCAGCAGCCCCCGGGACTACCATGAGCAGTTCTTC. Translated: CASSPRDYHEQFF. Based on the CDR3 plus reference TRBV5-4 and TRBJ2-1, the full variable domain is ETGVTQSPTHLIKTRGQQVTLRCSSQSGHNTVSWYQQALGQGPQFIFQYYREEENGRGNFPPRFSGLQFPNYSSELNVNALELDDSALYLCASSPRDYHEQFFGPGTRLTVL.

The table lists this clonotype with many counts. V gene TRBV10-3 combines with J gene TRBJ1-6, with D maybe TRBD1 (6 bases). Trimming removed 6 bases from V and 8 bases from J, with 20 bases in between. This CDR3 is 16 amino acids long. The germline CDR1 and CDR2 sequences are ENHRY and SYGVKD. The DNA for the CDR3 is TGTGCCATCAGCGGGTCGATGGGGGCGCCTTATTCACCCCTCCACTTT. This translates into CAISGSMGAPYSPLHF.

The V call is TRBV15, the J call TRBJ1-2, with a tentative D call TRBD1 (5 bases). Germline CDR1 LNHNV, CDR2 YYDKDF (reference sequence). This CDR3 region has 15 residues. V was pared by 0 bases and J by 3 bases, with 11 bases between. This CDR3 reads CATSRDKGLDYGYTF. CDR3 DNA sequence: TGTGCCACCAGCAGAGATAAGGGACTGGACTATGGCTACACCTTC.

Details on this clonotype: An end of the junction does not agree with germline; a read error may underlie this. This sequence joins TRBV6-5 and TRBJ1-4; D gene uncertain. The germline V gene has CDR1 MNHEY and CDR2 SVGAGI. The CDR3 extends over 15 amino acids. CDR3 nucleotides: TGTGCCGGCAGTTACATGGGAGCAACTAATGAAAAACTGTTTTTT. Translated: CAGSYMGATNEKLFF.

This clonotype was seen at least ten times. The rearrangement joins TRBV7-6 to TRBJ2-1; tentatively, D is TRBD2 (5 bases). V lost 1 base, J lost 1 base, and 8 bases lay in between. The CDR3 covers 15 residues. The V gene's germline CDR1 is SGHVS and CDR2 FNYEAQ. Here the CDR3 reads CASSLVGGSYNEQFF. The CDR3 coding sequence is TGTGCCAGCAGCTTAGTAGGAGGTTCCTACAATGAGCAGTTCTTC. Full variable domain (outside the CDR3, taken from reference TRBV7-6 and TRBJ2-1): GAGVSQSPRYKVTKRGQDVALRCDPISGHVSLYWYRQALGQGPEFLTYFNYEAQQDKSGLPNDRFSAERPEGSISTLTIQRTEQRDSAMYRCASSLVGGSYNEQFFGPGTRLTVL.